This TCR beta chain came from a study of CXCR3-negative and CXCR3-positive naive CD8 T cells (dated by TCRdb to about 2019). In terms of the full investigation: About 135 million TRB reads were obtained in total, roughly 1.5 +/- 0.3 million reads per library. The diversity and physicochemical repertoire analyses included some 11 donors pooled from two independent experiments. Naive subsets from roughly 5 donors and memory cells from 3 donors were included in the TRBV-TRBJ cluster analysis.

TCRdb records NextSeq 550 as the sequencer. The Human TCR Profiling Kit (MiLaboratory) was used to make UMI-labeled 5' RACE TRB cDNA libraries. cDNA synthesis used the entire amount of extracted RNA, and PCR amplification then used the entire amount of cDNA produced. Libraries were prepared in parallel with an identical number of PCR cycles. In the authors' own workflow: With a minimum of two reads required per UMI, MIGEC and MiXCR pulled out about 54,000 +/- 9,700 unique UMI-labeled TRB cDNA molecules from each library. On average, around 40,000 +/- 10,000 functional in-frame TRB CDR3 nucleotide clonotypes lacking stop codons were found per library. After each sample was downsampled to 5000 UMI-labeled TRB molecules, VDJtools was used to calculate diversity metrics such as normalized Shannon-Wiener and Chao1. VDJtools computed clonotype-size-weighted physicochemical properties of the central five CDR3 residues: interaction energy, strength, volume and Kidera factor 4. TCRdb reprocessed the reads and lists each CDR3 protein sequence as a single entry, with no DNA. The V and J calls follow TCRdb's processing rather than the paper's. In this sample's table one finds more than 100,000 distinct CDR3 sequences. 0.41% of the sample goes to the ten largest clones.

Turning to this clonotype: Which antigen it targets is not known.

Each CD8+ T cell subset was flow-sorted in triplicate, and 300,000 or so cells per subset were placed directly into RLT lysis buffer. To keep memory contaminants out, a stringent definition of naive CD8+ T cells was applied: CD45RO-CCR7+CD27+CD95-. Peripheral blood mononuclear cells were isolated from buffy coats using standard density gradient centrifugation. Naive CXCR3-negative and CXCR3-positive CD8+ T cells were flow-sorted on a FACSAria III. Total RNA was extracted from sorted cells with an RNeasy Mini Kit. Broad study findings and their caveats: CXCR3 expression partially decreased after cryopreservation, so most assays used freshly isolated PBMCs. Surface CD5, linked to self-reactivity in mice, was comparable between naive subsets; TCR interaction strength was therefore also inferred from TRB CDR3 physicochemical properties. Similar TRBV-TRBJ usage was shown by naive CXCR3-negative and CXCR3-positive cells from the same donor, whereas distinct patterns were shown by memory cells. Comparably high repertoire diversity was found in both naive subsets, whereas much lower repertoire diversity was found in memory CD8+ T cells. TRB CDR3s from CXCR3-positive naive cells showed higher hydrophobicity (lower Kidera factor 4), lower energy, and higher strength and volume indices than CXCR3-negative naive cells.

This receptor was obtained from a human donor in good health. Some clones in this sample may be carry-over from other donors' samples. The sequenced sample was naive CXCR3+ CD8+ T cells from blood. The intended sense of this specimen's cell subset or site label: CD45RO-CCR7+CD27+CD95- naive CD8+ T cells expressing CXCR3 (TNR3+).

CDR3 protein: CASSYQYEQYF. The V gene is TRBV6-2 or TRBV6-3 and the J gene is TRBJ2-7. The CDR3 sequence holds 11 residues, the cysteine and phenylalanine included. The DNA sequence is not available. In the germline V gene, CDR1 corresponds to MNHEY and CDR2 to SVGEGT.